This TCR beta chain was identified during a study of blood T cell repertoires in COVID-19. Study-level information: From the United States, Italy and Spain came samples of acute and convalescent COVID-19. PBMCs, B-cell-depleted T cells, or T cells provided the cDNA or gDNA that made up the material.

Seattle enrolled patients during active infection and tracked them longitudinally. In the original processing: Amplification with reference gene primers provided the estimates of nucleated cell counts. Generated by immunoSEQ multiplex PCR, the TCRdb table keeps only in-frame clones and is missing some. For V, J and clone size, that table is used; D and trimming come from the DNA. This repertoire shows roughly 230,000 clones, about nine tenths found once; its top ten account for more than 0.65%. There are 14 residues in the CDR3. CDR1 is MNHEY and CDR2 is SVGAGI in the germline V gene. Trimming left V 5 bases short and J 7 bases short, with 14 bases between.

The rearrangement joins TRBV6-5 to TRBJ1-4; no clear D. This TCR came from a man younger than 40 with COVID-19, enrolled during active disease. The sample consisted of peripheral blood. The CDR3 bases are TGTGCCAGCAGTCCGGGGTTAACTGGTGAAAAACTGTTTTTT. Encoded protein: CASSPGLTGEKLFF.